This T cell receptor beta chain was documented in a study of T cell responses to AZD1222 COVID-19 vaccine (dated by TCRdb to about 2021). About the study as a whole: AZD1222 recipients whose second dose came at about 4 weeks and those whose second dose came at about 12 weeks were combined into one group, since spike-specific TCR depth and breadth did not differ between the two schedules. TCR sequencing was performed for roughly 240 trial participants, of whom 200 to 220 were given two doses of AZD1222 and roughly 25 were given two doses of MenACWY control vaccine. Enrollment into the trials was organized by age into subgroups of 18-55, 56-69 and 70-plus years, and those subgroups contained about 160, 30 and 59 TCR-sequenced participants, respectively. Study-wide conclusions, independent of this receptor: Because no day 14 peak-response samples were available, repertoires were characterized only after the peak T cell response. Nearly half of unique spike-specific TCRs reportedly recognized epitopes outside regions mutated in the B.1.351 and B.1.1.7 variants. In the small 56-69-year group, the increase in depth fell short of significance, most likely because of low power. Most participants were white British and females outnumbered males, and the authors suggested that clonal diversity may have been underestimated. A significant rise in spike-specific TCR breadth and depth was observed after two AZD1222 doses relative to day 0 and relative to MenACWY recipients. Vaccine-associated CD4 TCRs spanned the whole spike protein, with dominant responses in regions 160-218 and 743-854. Conclusions about previously exposed vaccinees were limited because only a handful of AZD1222 recipients were SARS-CoV-2 seropositive at baseline.

Read against the paper, the sample's time point label means: baseline before first vaccination. Vaccinee samples were obtained from the UK trials COV001 and COV002, which included a single-blind randomized controlled phase 2/3 trial of AZD1222 (ChAdOx1 nCoV-19) in healthy adults. Trial participant PBMC samples were collected at day 0 and day 28 after the second dose for TCRbeta chain sequencing. The CDR3 regions of human TCRbeta chains were analyzed by immunosequencing. The original pipeline was this. Repertoire TCRs were checked for matches against a reference library of SARS-CoV-2-specific TCRs that had been generated using the MIRA antigen-specificity platform. Breadth was defined as the fraction of unique TCRs that were SARS-CoV-2-associated, and depth was defined as the fraction of total T cells that were SARS-CoV-2-associated. Using the MIRA data, each spike-specific TCR was assigned both to the spike region to which the TCR was reactive and to a CD4 or CD8 class. Log10-transformed breadth and depth values were compared by one-way ANOVA with Sidak's multiple comparisons tests. TCRdb provides this immuneACCESS table in a form limited to in-frame rearrangements. Some clones are lacking; in checked studies, under half of them reflect an unresolved V gene, and why the rest are absent is not known. V, J and clone size reflect that table, while D and trimming were determined from the DNA. The sample includes over 90,000 clones, with roughly nine tenths observed a single time. In total, the top ten clones hold 45% of the sample.

As to this clone: The target of this receptor is not known. Base qualities are not provided; no much larger clone lies one nucleotide away.

The germline V gene (reference sequence) gives CDR1 as MNHEY and CDR2 as SMNVEV. The germline ends are 14 bases apart after V is trimmed by 5 bases and J by 0 bases. Measured from the cysteine to the phenylalanine, the CDR3 is 16 residues long. Only CDR3 DNA is held: 48 bases, read in frame from base 1. The material was peripheral blood, obtained on day 0 of AZD1222 vaccination. The sequence derives from an adult in good health. The V and J genes are TRBV27 and TRBJ2-1; perhaps TRBD2 is the D gene, with 6 bases matching. In nucleotides, the sequence is TGTGCCAGCAGTCCAACGGGGGAGAGCTCCTACAATGAGCAGTTCTTC. This is translated as CASSPTGESSYNEQFF.